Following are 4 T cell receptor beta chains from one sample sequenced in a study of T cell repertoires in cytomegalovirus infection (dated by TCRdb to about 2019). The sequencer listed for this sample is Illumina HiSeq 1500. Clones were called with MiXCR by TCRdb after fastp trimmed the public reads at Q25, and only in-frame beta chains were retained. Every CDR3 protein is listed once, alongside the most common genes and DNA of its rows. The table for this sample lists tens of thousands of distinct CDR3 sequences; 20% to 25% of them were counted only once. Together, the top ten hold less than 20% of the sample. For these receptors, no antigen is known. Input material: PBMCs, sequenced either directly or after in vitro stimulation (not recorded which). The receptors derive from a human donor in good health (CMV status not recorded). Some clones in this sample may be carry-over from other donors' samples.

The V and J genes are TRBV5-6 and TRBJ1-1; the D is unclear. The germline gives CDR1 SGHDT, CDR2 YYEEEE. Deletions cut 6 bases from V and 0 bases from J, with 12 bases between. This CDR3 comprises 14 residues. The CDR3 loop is CASKVKVMNTEAFF. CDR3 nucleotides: TGTGCCAGCAAGGTCAAAGTCATGAACACTGAAGCTTTCTTT.

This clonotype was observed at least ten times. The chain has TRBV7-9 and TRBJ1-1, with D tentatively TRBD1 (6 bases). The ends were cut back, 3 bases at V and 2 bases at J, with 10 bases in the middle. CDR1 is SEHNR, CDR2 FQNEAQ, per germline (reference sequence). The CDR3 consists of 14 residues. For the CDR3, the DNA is TGTGCCAGCAGCTTCGGACAGTCCAACACTGAAGCTTTCTTT. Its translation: CASSFGQSNTEAFF.

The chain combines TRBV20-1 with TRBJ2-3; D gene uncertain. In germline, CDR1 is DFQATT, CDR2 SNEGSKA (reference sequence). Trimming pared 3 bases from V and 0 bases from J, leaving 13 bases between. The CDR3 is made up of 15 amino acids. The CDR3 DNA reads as TGCAGTGCTAGGGCTGGACGGATTAGCACAGATACGCAGTATTTT. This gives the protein CSARAGRISTDTQYF.

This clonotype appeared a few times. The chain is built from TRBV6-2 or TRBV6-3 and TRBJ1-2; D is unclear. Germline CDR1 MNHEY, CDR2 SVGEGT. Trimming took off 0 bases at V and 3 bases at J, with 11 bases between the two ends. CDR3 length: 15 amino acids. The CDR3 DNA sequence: TGTGCCAGCAGTTACTCGATCCAGGCTTACTATGGCTACACCTTC. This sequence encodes CASSYSIQAYYGYTF.